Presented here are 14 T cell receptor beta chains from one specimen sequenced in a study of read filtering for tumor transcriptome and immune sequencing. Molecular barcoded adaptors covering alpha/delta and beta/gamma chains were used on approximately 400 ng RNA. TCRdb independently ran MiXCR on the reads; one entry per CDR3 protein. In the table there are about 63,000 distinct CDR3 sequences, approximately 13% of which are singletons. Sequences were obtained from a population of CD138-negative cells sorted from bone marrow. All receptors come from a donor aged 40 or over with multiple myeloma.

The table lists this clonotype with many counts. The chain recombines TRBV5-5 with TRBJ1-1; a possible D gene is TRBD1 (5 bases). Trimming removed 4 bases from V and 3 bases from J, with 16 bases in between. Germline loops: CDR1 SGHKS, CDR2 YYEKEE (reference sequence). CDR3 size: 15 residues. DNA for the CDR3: TGTGCCAGCAGCCGGGGACCCGAGGGGTACACTGAAGCTTTCTTT. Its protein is CASSRGPEGYTEAFF.

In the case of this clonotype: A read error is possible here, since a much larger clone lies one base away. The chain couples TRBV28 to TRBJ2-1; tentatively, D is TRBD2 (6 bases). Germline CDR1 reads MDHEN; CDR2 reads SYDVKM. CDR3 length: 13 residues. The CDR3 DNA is TGTGCCACATCCTTGGGGGGAGGCAATGGGCAGTTCTTC. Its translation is CATSLGGGNGQFF. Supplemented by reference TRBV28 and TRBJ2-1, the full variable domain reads DVKVTQSSRYLVKRTGEKVFLECVQDMDHENMFWYRQDPGLGLRLIYFSYDVKMKEKGDIPEGYSVSREKKERFSLILESASTNQTSMYLCATSLGGGNGQFFGPGTRLTVL.

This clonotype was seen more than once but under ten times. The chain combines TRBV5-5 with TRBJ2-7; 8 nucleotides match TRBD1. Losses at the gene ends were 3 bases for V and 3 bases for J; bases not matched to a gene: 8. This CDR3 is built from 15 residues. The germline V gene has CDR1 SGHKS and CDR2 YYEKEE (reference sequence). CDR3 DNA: TGTGCCAGCAGCTCGACAGGGGCGTCTCACTACGAGCAGTACTTC. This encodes CASSSTGASHYEQYF.

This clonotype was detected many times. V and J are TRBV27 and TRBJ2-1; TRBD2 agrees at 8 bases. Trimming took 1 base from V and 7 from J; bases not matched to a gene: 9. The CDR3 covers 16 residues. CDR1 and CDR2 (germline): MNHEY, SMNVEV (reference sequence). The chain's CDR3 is CASSLFSAGEVNEQFF. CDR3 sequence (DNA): TGTGCCAGCAGTTTATTCTCAGCGGGAGAAGTAAATGAGCAGTTCTTC.

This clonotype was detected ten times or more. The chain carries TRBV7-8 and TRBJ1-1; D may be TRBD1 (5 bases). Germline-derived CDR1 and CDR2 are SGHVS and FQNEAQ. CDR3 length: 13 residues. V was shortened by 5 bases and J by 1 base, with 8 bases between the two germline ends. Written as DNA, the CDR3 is TGTGCCAGCAGCCCTCAGGGGAACACTGAAGCTTTCTTT. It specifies CASSPQGNTEAFF.

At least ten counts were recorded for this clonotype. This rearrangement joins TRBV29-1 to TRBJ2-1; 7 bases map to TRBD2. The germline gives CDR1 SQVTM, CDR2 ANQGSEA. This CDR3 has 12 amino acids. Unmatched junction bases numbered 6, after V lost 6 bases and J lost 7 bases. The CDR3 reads CSVRAGANEQFF. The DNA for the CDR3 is TGCAGCGTCCGCGCGGGAGCGAATGAGCAGTTCTTC.

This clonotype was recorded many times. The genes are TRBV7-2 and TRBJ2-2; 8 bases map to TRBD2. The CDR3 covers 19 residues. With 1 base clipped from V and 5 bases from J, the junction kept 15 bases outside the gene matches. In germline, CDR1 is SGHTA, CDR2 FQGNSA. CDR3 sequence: CASSLETVGLAGRTGELFF. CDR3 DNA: TGTGCCAGCAGCTTAGAAACCGTCGGCCTAGCGGGTCGGACCGGGGAGCTGTTTTTT.

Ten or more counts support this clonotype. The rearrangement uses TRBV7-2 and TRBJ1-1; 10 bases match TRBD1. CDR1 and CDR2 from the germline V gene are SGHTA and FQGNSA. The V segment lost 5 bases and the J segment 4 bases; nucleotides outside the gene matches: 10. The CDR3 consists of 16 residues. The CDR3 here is CASSPRQGAQGTEAFF. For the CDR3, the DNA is TGTGCCAGCAGCCCCAGACAGGGGGCACAGGGCACTGAAGCTTTCTTT.

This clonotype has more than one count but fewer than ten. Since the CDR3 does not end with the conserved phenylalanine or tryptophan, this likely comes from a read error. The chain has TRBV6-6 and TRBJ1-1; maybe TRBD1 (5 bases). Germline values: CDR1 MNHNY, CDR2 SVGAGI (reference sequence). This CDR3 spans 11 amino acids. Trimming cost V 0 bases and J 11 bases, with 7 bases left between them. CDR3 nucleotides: TGTGCCAGCAGTTACTCGGGGGAGGCTTTCCTT. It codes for CASSYSGEAFL.

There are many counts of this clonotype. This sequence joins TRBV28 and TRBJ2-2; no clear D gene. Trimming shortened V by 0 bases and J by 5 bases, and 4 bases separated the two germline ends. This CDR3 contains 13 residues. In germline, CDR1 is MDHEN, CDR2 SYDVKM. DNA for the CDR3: TGTGCCAGCAGTTTATGGGGGACCGGGGAGCTGTTTTTT. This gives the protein CASSLWGTGELFF.

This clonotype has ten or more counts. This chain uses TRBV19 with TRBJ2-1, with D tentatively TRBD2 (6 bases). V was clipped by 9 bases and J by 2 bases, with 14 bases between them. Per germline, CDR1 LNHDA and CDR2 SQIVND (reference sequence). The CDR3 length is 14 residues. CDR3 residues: CASGSQAAYNEQFF. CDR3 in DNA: TGTGCCAGCGGGAGTCAAGCTGCCTACAATGAGCAGTTCTTC.

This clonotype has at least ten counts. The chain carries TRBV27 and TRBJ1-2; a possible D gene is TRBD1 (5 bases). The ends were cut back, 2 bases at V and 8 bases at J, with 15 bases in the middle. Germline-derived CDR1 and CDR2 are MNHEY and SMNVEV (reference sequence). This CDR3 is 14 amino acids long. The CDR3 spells CASSLRGRLYGYTF. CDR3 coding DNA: TGTGCCAGCAGTTTAAGGGGTCGATTATACGGCTACACCTTC.

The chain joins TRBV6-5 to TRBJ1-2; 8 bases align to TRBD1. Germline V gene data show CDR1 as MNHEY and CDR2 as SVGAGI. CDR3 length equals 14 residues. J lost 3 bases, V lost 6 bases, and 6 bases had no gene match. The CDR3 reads CASRITGGDYGYTF. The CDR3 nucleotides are TGTGCCAGCAGGATTACAGGGGGGGACTATGGCTACACCTTC.

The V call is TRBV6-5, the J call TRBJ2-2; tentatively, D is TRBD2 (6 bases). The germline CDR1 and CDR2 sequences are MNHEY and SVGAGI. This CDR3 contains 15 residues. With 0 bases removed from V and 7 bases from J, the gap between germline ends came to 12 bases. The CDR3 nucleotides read TGTGCCAGCAGTTACTCGGGGGGAGAGGGCGGGGAGCTGTTTTTT. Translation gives CASSYSGGEGGELFF.